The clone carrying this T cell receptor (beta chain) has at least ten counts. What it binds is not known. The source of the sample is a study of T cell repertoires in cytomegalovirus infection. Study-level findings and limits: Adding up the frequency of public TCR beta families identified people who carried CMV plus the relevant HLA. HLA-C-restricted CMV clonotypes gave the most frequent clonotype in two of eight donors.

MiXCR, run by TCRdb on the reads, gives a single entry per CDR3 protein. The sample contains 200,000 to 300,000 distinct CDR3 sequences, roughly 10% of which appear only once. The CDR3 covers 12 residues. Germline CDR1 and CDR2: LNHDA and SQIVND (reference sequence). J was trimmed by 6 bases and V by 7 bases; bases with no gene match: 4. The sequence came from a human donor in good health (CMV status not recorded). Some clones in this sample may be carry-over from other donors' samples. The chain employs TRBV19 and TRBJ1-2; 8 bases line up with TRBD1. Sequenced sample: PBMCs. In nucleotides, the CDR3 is TGTGCCAGTACAGGGGGCGAAAATGGCTACACCTTC. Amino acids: CASTGGENGYTF.